This is a list of T cell receptor beta chains from one sample in a study of lymphopenia after photon versus proton radiotherapy. Repertoires were generated with immunoSEQ multiplex PCR, while TCRdb's copy carries only in-frame clones and drops some. Of 75,000 or so clones in the sample, around four fifths were seen once. The sample was peripheral blood, taken from a patient treated with proton-based radiotherapy. These receptors all stem from a man aged 60 to 75 with pancreatic cancer. The CDR3 runs from the conserved cysteine through the conserved F or W. The D gene is left open where the match is weak. Clone size, where shown, is once, few, many, or a class for clones that have expanded.

d_gene,v_gene,j_gene,abundance,CDR3aa,CDR3nt
TRBD1,TRBV28,TRBJ1-4,NA,CASSLGGTGVSNEKLFF,TGTGCCAGCAGTTTAGGGGGGACAGGGGTTTCTAATGAAAAACTGTTTTTT
TRBD2,TRBV19,TRBJ2-7,NA,CASGTSGGDEQYF,TGTGCCAGTGGGACTAGCGGGGGGGACGAGCAGTACTTC
NA,TRBV21-1,TRBJ2-1,once,CASSNQTGPSVNEQFF,TGTGCCAGCAGCAACCAGACAGGGCCCAGTGTCAATGAGCAGTTCTTC
TRBD1,TRBV27,TRBJ2-2,NA,CASSADRGYTGELFF,TGTGCCAGCAGTGCCGACAGGGGTTACACCGGGGAGCTGTTTTTT
NA,TRBV5-1,TRBJ2-7,NA,CASSLVVDSYEQYF,TGCGCCAGCAGCTTGGTAGTCGACTCCTACGAGCAGTACTTC
NA,TRBV7-2,TRBJ1-4,NA,CASSLGRHNEKLFF,TGTGCCAGCAGCTTAGGGCGTCACAATGAAAAACTGTTTTTT
TRBD1,TRBV15,TRBJ1-5,NA,CATSRDREWPQHF,TGTGCCACTTCCCGGGACAGGGAATGGCCCCAGCATTTT
NA,TRBV6-5,TRBJ1-3,NA,CASSTSGHSGNTIYF,TGTGCCAGCAGTACCTCGGGACACTCTGGAAACACCATATATTTT
NA,TRBV7-3,TRBJ1-1,once,CASSLTGAGEAFF,TGTGCCAGCAGCTTAACGGGCGCCGGTGAAGCTTTCTTT
NA,TRBV12-2,TRBJ2-7,NA,CASRLTGEQQYF,TGTGCAAGTCGCTTAACGGGTGAACAGCAGTACTTC
TRBD2,TRBV28,TRBJ2-7,NA,CASSSRTSGIGEQYF,TGTGCCAGCAGTTCCCGGACTAGCGGGATCGGGGAGCAGTACTTC
NA,TRBV7-2,TRBJ2-5,NA,CASSLEADIQETQYF,TGTGCCAGCAGCTTAGAAGCGGACATCCAAGAGACCCAGTACTTC
TRBD2,TRBV14,TRBJ2-3,NA,CASSQEFALAGVSDTQYF,TGTGCCAGCAGCCAAGAATTCGCGCTAGCGGGAGTGTCAGATACGCAGTATTTT
NA,TRBV30,TRBJ1-1,NA,CAGRGGMNTEAFF,TGTGCAGGGAGGGGGGGCATGAACACTGAAGCTTTCTTT
NA,TRBV15,TRBJ2-7,NA,CATSGQITYEQYF,TGTGCCACCAGCGGACAGATCACCTACGAGCAGTACTTC
NA,TRBV18,TRBJ1-3,NA,CASSPQGGGNTIYF,TGTGCCAGCTCACCACAGGGAGGCGGAAACACCATATATTTT
NA,TRBV4-3,TRBJ2-3,NA,CASSQDLVLAGTDTQYF,TGCGCCAGCAGCCAAGATTTAGTCTTAGCCGGCACAGATACGCAGTATTTT
NA,TRBV7-2,TRBJ2-7,medium-sized,CASSLGREQYF,TGTGCCAGCAGCTTAGGGCGAGAGCAGTACTTC
NA,TRBV11-2,TRBJ1-4,NA,CASSRVGQQELFF,TGTGCCAGCAGCCGAGTCGGCCAGCAGGAACTGTTTTTT
NA,TRBV2,TRBJ2-3,NA,CATQGDRSSTDTQYF,TGTGCCACCCAAGGAGACAGGTCTAGCACAGATACGCAGTATTTT
TRBD2,TRBV7-3,TRBJ2-3,NA,CASSLKGAGGSDTQYF,TGTGCCAGCAGCTTAAAGGGAGCGGGAGGGTCAGATACGCAGTATTTT
NA,TRBV10-3,TRBJ1-3,few,CAIRETQGLGNTIYF,TGTGCCATCAGAGAAACTCAGGGGCTTGGAAACACCATATATTTT
NA,TRBV6-5,TRBJ1-1,NA,CASRPRQSHTEAFF,TGTGCCAGCAGACCGCGACAGAGTCACACTGAAGCTTTCTTT
TRBD2,TRBV5-6,TRBJ2-5,NA,CASSVGLAGKETQYF,TGTGCCAGCAGCGTAGGACTAGCGGGAAAGGAGACCCAGTACTTC
NA,TRBV11-3,TRBJ2-7,NA,CASSVLDTGGEQYF,TGTGCCAGCAGCGTCCTTGACACAGGAGGCGAGCAGTACTTC
NA,TRBV12-5,TRBJ2-7,NA,CASGLVRGRGRGHEQYF,TGTGCTAGTGGTTTGGTACGGGGTCGGGGACGGGGCCACGAGCAGTACTTC
NA,TRBV7-2,TRBJ2-1,NA,CASSLVRNNEQFF,TGTGCCAGCAGCTTAGTAAGGAACAATGAGCAGTTCTTC
TRBD2,TRBV5-1,TRBJ2-5,NA,CASSSGGGLETQYF,TGCGCCAGCAGCTCCGGGGGGGGCCTGGAGACCCAGTACTTC
NA,TRBV27,TRBJ2-3,once,CASSLTTVLGTDTQYF,TGTGCCAGCAGTTTAACTACAGTGTTGGGCACAGATACGCAGTATTTT